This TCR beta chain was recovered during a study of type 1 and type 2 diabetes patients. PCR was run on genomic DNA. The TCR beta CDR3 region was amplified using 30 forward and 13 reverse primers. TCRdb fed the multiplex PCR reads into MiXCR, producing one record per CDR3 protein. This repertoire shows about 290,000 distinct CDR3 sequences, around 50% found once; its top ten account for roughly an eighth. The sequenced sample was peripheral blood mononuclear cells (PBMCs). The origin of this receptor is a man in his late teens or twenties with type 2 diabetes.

The CDR3 protein is CASRPGAGYNEQFF. CDR3 nucleotides: TGTGCCAGTCGGCCCGGGGCCGGATACAATGAGCAGTTCTTC. The chain combines TRBV10-3 with TRBJ2-1; D assignment may be TRBD1 or TRBD2 (5 bases each). V lost 10 bases and J 4 bases, leaving 17 bases between the germline ends. Germline assignment: CDR1 ENHRY and CDR2 SYGVKD. The CDR3 has 14 amino acids.